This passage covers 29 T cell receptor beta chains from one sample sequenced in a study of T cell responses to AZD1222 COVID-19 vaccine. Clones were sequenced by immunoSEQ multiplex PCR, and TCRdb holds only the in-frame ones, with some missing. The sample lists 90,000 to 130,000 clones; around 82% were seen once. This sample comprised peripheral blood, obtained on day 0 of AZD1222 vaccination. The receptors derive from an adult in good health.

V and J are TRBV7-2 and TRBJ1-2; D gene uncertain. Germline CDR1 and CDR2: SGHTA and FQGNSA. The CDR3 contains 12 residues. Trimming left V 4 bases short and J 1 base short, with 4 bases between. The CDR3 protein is CASSWINYGYTF. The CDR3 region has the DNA TGTGCCAGCAGCTGGATTAACTATGGCTACACCTTC. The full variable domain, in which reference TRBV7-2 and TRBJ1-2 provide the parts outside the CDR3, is GAGVSQSPSNKVTEKGKDVELRCDPISGHTALYWYRQSLGQGLEFLIYFQGNSAPDKSGLPSDRFSAERTGGSVSTLTIQRTQQEDSAVYLCASSWINYGYTFGSGTRLTVV.

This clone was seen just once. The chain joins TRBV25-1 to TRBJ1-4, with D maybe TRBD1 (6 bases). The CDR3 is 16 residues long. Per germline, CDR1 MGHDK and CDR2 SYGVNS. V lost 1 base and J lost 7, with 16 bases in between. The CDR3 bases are TGTGCCAGCAGTGAATGGAGGGGGGAACTTGGTGAAAAACTGTTTTTT. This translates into CASSEWRGELGEKLFF.

CDR3 protein: CASRREQGATGELFF. In DNA form, the CDR3 reads TGTGCCAGCAGACGTGAACAGGGGGCCACCGGGGAGCTGTTTTTT. The chain uses TRBV3-1 (or the pseudogene TRBV3-2) and TRBJ2-2; TRBD1 aligns across 9 bases. This CDR3 spans 15 amino acids. The germline V gene has CDR1 LGHDT and CDR2 YNNKEL (reference sequence). The V and J ends lost 6 bases and 4 bases, in that order; junction bases with no gene match: 6.

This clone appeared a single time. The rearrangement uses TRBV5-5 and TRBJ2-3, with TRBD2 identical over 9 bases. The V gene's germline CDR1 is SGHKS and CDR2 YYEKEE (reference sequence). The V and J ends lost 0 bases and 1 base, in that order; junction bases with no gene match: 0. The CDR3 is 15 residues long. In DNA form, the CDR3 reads TGTGCCAGCAGCTTGGGACTAGCGGGCACAGATACGCAGTATTTT. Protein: CASSLGLAGTDTQYF.

CDR3 region: CASSPGLGSDTQYF. In DNA form, the CDR3 reads TGTGCCAGCTCGCCGGGACTAGGTTCAGATACGCAGTATTTT. The genes are TRBV18 and TRBJ2-3; 8 bases are a match to TRBD2. The CDR3 runs 14 residues. CDR1 and CDR2 (germline): KGHSH, LQKENI. V was pared by 6 bases and J by 4 bases, with 6 bases of the junction left unmatched.

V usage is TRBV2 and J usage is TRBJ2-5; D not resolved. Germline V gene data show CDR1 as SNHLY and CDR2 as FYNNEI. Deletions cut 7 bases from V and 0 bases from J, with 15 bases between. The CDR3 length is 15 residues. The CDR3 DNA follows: TGTGCCAGCAATCTTGGGCGGACGTACCAAGAGACCCAGTACTTC. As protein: CASNLGRTYQETQYF. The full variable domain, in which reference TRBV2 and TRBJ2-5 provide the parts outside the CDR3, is EPEVTQTPSHQVTQMGQEVILRCVPISNHLYFYWYRQILGQKVEFLVSFYNNEISEKSEIFDDQFSVERPDGSNFTLKIRSTKLEDSAMYFCASNLGRTYQETQYFGPGTRLLVL.

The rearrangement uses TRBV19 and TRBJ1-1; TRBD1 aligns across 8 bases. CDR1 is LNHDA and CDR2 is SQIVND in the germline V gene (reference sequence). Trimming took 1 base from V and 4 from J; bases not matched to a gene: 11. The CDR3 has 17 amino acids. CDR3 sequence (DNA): TGTGCCAGTAGTATAGGCCCCAGGGGGCCCGCCCGCACTGAAGCTTTCTTT. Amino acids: CASSIGPRGPARTEAFF.

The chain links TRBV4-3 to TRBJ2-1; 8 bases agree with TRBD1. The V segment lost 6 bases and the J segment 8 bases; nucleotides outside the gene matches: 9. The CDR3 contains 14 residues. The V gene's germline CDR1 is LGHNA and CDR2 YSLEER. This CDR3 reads CASSLTGALDEQFF. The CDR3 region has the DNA TGCGCCAGCAGTCTGACAGGGGCGCTGGATGAGCAGTTCTTC.

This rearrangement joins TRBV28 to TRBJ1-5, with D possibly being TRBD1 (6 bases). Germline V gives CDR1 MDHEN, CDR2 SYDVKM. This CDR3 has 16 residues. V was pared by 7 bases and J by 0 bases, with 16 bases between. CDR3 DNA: TGTGCCAGCACTCCGGGGGGGCAGTCTAGCAATCAGCCCCAGCATTTT. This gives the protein CASTPGGQSSNQPQHF.

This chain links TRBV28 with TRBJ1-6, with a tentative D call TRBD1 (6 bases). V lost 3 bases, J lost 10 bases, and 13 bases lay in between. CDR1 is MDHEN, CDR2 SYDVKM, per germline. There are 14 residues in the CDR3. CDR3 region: CASSLPGRGSPLHF. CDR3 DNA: TGTGCCAGCAGTTTGCCGGGCAGGGGATCACCCCTCCACTTT.

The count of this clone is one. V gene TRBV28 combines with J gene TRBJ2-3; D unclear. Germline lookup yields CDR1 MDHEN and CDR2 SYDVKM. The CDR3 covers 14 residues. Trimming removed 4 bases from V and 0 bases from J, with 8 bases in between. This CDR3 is CASSYLTSTDTQYF. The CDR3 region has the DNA TGTGCCAGCAGTTATCTGACTAGCACAGATACGCAGTATTTT. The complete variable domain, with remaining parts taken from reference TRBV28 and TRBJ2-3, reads DVKVTQSSRYLVKRTGEKVFLECVQDMDHENMFWYRQDPGLGLRLIYFSYDVKMKEKGDIPEGYSVSREKKERFSLILESASTNQTSMYLCASSYLTSTDTQYFGPGTRLTVL.

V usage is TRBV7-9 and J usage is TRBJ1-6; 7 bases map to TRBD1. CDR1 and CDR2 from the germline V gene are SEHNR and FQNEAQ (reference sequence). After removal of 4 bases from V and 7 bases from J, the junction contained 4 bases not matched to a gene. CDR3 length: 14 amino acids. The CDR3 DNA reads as TGTGCCAGCAGCTCCGGGACAGAGAATTCACCCCTCCACTTT. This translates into CASSSGTENSPLHF.

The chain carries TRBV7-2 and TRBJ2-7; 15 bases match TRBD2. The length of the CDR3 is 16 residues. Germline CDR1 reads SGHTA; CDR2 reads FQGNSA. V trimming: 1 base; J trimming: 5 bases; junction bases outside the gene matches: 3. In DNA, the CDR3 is TGTGCCAGCAGCTTAGGGACTAGCGGGAGGGTCAACGAGCAGTACTTC. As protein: CASSLGTSGRVNEQYF.

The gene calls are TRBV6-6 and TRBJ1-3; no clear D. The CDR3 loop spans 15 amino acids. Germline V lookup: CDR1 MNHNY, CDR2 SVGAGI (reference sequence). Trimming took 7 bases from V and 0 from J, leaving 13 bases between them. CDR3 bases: TGTGCCAGCACCCTCGGGCAGTACTCTGGAAACACCATATATTTT. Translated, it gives CASTLGQYSGNTIYF.

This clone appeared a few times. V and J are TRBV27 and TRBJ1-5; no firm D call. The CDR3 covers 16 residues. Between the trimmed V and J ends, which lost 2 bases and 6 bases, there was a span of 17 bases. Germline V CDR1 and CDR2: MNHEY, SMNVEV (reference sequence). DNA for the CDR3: TGTGCCAGCAGTTTAATTGGTGGGAAGGGTCGTCAGCCCCAGCATTTT. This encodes CASSLIGGKGRQPQHF.

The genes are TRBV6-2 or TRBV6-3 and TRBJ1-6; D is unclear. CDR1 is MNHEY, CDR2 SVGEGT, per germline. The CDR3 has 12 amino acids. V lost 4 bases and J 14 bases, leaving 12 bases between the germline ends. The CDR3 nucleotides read TGTGCCAGCAGTTCGCCCCATGGGACCCTCCACTTT. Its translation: CASSSPHGTLHF.

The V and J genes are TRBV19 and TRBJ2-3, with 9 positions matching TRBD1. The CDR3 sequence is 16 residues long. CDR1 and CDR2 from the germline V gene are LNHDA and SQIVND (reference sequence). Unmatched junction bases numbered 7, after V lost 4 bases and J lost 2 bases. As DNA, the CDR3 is TGTGCCAGTAGTACCTGGACAGGGGCGGCCACAGATACGCAGTATTTT. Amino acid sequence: CASSTWTGAATDTQYF. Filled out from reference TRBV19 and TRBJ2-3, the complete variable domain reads DGGITQSPKYLFRKEGQNVTLSCEQNLNHDAMYWYRQDPGQGLRLIYYSQIVNDFQKGDIAEGYSVSREKKESFPLTVTSAQKNPTAFYLCASSTWTGAATDTQYFGPGTRLTVL.

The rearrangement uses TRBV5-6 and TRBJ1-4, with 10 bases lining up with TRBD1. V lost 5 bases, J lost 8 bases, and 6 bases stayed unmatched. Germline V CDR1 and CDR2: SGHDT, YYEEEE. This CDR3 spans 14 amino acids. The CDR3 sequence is CASSWTGGREKLFF. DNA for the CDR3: TGTGCCAGCAGTTGGACAGGGGGACGCGAAAAACTGTTTTTT. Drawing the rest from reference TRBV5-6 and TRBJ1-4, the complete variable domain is DAGVTQSPTHLIKTRGQQVTLRCSPKSGHDTVSWYQQALGQGPQFIFQYYEEEERQRGNFPDRFSGHQFPNYSSELNVNALLLGDSALYLCASSWTGGREKLFFGSGTQLSVL.

The CDR3 region is CASSMGLTSMEFF. The CDR3 DNA sequence: TGTGCCAGTAGTATGGGACTAACGAGCATGGAGTTCTTC. The chain recombines TRBV19 with TRBJ2-1, with 7 nucleotides matching TRBD2. The CDR3 runs to 13 residues. V lost 3 bases and J lost 14; bases outside the gene matches: 10. Germline loops: CDR1 LNHDA, CDR2 SQIVND (reference sequence). The whole variable domain, filled in from reference TRBV19 and TRBJ2-1, reads DGGITQSPKYLFRKEGQNVTLSCEQNLNHDAMYWYRQDPGQGLRLIYYSQIVNDFQKGDIAEGYSVSREKKESFPLTVTSAQKNPTAFYLCASSMGLTSMEFFGPGTRLTVL.

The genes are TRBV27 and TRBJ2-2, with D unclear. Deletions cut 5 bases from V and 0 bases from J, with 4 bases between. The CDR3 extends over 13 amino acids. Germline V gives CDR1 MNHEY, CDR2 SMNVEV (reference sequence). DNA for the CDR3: TGTGCCAGCAGTACAGCGAACACCGGGGAGCTGTTTTTT. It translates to CASSTANTGELFF.

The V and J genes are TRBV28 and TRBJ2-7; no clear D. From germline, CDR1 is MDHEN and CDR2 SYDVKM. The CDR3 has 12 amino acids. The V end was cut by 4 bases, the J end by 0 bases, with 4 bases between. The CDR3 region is CASSSISYEQYF. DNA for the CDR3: TGTGCCAGCAGTTCTATCTCCTACGAGCAGTACTTC.

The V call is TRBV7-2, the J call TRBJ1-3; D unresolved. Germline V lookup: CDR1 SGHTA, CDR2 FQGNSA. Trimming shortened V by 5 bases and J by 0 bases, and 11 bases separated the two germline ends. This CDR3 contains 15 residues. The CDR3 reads CASSTRRYSGNTIYF. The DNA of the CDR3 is TGTGCCAGCAGCACCCGACGGTACTCTGGAAACACCATATATTTT.

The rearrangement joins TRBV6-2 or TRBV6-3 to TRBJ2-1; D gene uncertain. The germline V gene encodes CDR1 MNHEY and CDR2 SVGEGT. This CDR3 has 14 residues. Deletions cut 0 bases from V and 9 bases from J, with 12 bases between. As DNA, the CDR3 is TGTGCCAGCAGTTACTCGAGTCTGTTCGGTGAGCAGTTCTTC. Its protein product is CASSYSSLFGEQFF.

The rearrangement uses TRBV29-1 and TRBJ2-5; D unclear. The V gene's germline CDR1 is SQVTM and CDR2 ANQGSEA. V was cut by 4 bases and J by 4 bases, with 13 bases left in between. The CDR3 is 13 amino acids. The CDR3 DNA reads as TGCAGCGTTGCGGCCAGGCCGCGAGAGACCCAGTACTTC. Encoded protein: CSVAARPRETQYF.

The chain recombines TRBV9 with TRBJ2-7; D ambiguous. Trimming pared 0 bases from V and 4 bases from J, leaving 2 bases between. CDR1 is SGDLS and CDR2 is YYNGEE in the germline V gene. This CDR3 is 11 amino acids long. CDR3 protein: CASSVGYEQYF. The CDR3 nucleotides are TGTGCCAGCAGCGTAGGGTACGAGCAGTACTTC.

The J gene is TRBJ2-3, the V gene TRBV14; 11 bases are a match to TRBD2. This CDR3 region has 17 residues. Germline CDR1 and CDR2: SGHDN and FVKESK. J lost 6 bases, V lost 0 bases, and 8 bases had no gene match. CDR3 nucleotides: TGTGCCAGCAGCCAAGATCTACTAGCGGGAGATCTGGATACGCAGTATTTT. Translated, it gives CASSQDLLAGDLDTQYF.

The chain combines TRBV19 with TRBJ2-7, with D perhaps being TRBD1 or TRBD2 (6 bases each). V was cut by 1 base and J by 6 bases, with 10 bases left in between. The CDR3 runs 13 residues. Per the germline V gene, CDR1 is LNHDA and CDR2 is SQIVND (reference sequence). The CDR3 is CASSIGPGAEQYF. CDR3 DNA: TGTGCCAGTAGTATAGGCCCGGGGGCCGAGCAGTACTTC.

The CDR3 DNA reads TGTGCCAGCAGCTTAGCCGGACAGGCAGGGTACACCTTC. This translates into CASSLAGQAGYTF. V usage is TRBV7-6 and J usage is TRBJ1-2; 7 nucleotides line up with TRBD1. Trimming cost V 0 bases and J 11 bases; bases outside gene matches: 6. Germline V CDR1 and CDR2: SGHVS, FNYEAQ. CDR3 length: 13 residues. The whole variable domain, remainder taken from reference TRBV7-6 and TRBJ1-2, is GAGVSQSPRYKVTKRGQDVALRCDPISGHVSLYWYRQALGQGPEFLTYFNYEAQQDKSGLPNDRFSAERPEGSISTLTIQRTEQRDSAMYRCASSLAGQAGYTFGSGTRLTVV.

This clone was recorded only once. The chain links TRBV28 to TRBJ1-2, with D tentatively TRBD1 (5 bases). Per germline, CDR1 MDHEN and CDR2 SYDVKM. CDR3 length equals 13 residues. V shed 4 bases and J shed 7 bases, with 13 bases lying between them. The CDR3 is CASSSLGGGGYTF. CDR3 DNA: TGTGCCAGCAGTTCCTTGGGGGGAGGTGGCTACACCTTC.